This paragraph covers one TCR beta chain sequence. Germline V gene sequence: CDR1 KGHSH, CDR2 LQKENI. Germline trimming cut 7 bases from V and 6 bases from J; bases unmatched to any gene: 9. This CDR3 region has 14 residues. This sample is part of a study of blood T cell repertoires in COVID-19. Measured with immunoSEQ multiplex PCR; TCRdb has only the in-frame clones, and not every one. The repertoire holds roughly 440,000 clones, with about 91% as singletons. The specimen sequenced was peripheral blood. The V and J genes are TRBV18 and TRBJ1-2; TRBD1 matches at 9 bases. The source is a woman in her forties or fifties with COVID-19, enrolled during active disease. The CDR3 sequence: CASFGQGNGDGYTF. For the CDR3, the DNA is TGTGCCAGCTTTGGACAGGGGAACGGTGATGGCTACACCTTC.